This T cell receptor (beta chain) was documented in a study of cytomegalovirus exposure and HLA in healthy donors. General study points: There were under 200 TCR beta chains listed as cytomegalovirus-associated. Specific recognition of CMV antigens was confirmed in vitro for a few chains (all CMV-associated). In a later analysis, several top co-occurrence clusters appeared linked to parvovirus B19, influenza, CMV and Epstein-Barr virus. According to a later analysis, donors in an Asian-associated ancestry cluster reportedly had fewer N-insertions than the approximately 730-donor mean.

Regarding this clone: The antigen is not known.

The PCR made use of 60 Vbeta and 13 Jbeta primers. The assay was immunoSEQ multiplex PCR, and TCRdb's table has in-frame clones only and misses some. Here the sample spans about 73,000 clones, over 70% being singletons. Trimming took 3 bases from V and 1 from J; bases not matched to a gene: 3. Germline V gene lookup returns CDR1 SGHTA and CDR2 FQGNSA. The CDR3 is 15 amino acids. The source material was PBMCs. The receptor's source is a man between 65 and 79 years old in good health and CMV-seronegative. The chain joins TRBV7-2 to TRBJ2-3; 8 nucleotides align to TRBD2. The CDR3: CASSFAGGRTDTQYF. The CDR3 DNA follows: TGTGCCAGCAGCTTCGCGGGGGGTCGCACAGATACGCAGTATTTT.